This T cell receptor (beta chain) is from a study of T cell changes during pregnancy in multiple sclerosis. In germline, CDR1 is SQVTM, CDR2 ANQGSEA. Trimming cost V 2 bases and J 6 bases, with 13 bases left between them. The CDR3 has 13 residues. Assay used: immunoSEQ multiplex PCR; TCRdb lists only in-frame clones, some missing. This sample has about 12,000 clones, with roughly 94% found just once. The clonotype was recovered from a female donor with multiple sclerosis, enrolled in a pregnancy study. The specimen was CD4+ T cells from peripheral blood mononuclear cells, collected before pregnancy. The chain combines TRBV29-1 with TRBJ1-1; no firm D call. The CDR3 loop is CSVESLRGAEAFF. In DNA, the CDR3 is TGCAGCGTTGAATCCCTCCGGGGAGCTGAAGCTTTCTTT. The full variable domain, completed using reference TRBV29-1 and TRBJ1-1, is SAVISQKPSRDICQRGTSLTIQCQVDSQVTMMFWYRQQPGQSLTLIATANQGSEATYESGFVIDKFPISRPNLTFSTLTVSNMSPEDSSIYLCSVESLRGAEAFFGQGTRLTVV.